The 12 T cell receptor beta chains below were found in one sample sequenced in a study of CD4 T cells in relation to SARS-CoV-2 and coronaviruses. Before the COVID-19 pandemic, during about 2011-2019, CD4+ T cells were taken from unexposed donors. CD4+ T cells were isolated from the cells after around eleven days of culture. These receptors' antigens are unknown. Clones were read by immunoSEQ multiplex PCR, and TCRdb kept only the in-frame ones, dropping some. The data hold about 19,000 clones, with 70% to 85% observed a single time. Sequencing input: CD4+ T cells from PBMCs, cultured in vitro. The receptor set was obtained from a human donor in good health.

The chain couples TRBV7-9 to TRBJ2-2; D perhaps matches TRBD2 (5 bases). V was shortened by 7 bases and J by 10 bases, with 16 bases between the two germline ends. The CDR3 has 13 residues. CDR1 SEHNR and CDR2 FQNEAQ come from the germline V gene (reference sequence). The CDR3 spells CASTYSEGVELFF. CDR3 nucleotide sequence: TGTGCCAGCACCTACAGTGAGGGAGTGGAGCTGTTTTTT.

The V and J genes are TRBV24-1 and TRBJ2-1, with 8 bases fitting TRBD2. V shed 6 bases, J shed 4 bases, and the junction held 7 bases outside the gene matches. Germline CDR1 and CDR2: KGHDR and SFDVKD. The length of the CDR3 is 15 residues. This CDR3 reads CATSPTSAGYNEQFF. The CDR3 region has the DNA TGTGCCACCAGTCCGACTAGCGCGGGTTACAATGAGCAGTTCTTC.

The V gene is TRBV7-8, the J gene TRBJ2-1, with TRBD2 as a possible D gene (7 bases). Germline values: CDR1 SGHVS, CDR2 FQNEAQ. Between the trimmed V and J ends, which lost 3 bases and 9 bases, there was a span of 15 bases. The CDR3 is 14 amino acids. The CDR3 reads CASSLRGGPLEQFF. In nucleotides, the CDR3 is TGTGCCAGCAGCTTGAGGGGGGGGCCCCTTGAGCAGTTCTTC.

The genes are TRBV2 and TRBJ2-7; the D call may be TRBD1 or TRBD2 (5 bases each). The CDR3 consists of 12 residues. V gave up 6 bases and J gave up 5 bases, with 11 bases separating them. Germline-derived CDR1 and CDR2 are SNHLY and FYNNEI. The CDR3 sequence is CASRNVGDEQYF. In DNA, the CDR3 is TGTGCCAGCAGGAATGTGGGGGACGAGCAGTACTTC. The full variable domain, its missing parts supplied by reference TRBV2 and TRBJ2-7, is EPEVTQTPSHQVTQMGQEVILRCVPISNHLYFYWYRQILGQKVEFLVSFYNNEISEKSEIFDDQFSVERPDGSNFTLKIRSTKLEDSAMYFCASRNVGDEQYFGPGTRLTVT.

The chain uses TRBV6-5 and TRBJ1-5; the D gene is possibly TRBD1 (5 bases). There are 14 residues in the CDR3. Germline loops: CDR1 MNHEY, CDR2 SVGAGI. Between the trimmed V and J ends, which lost 6 bases and 6 bases, there was a span of 15 bases. The CDR3 DNA is TGTGCCAGCAGGGCGTCAGGGAGGTTTCAGCCCCAGCATTTT. Translation: CASRASGRFQPQHF.

The gene calls are TRBV10-3 and TRBJ1-1; a weak D match, TRBD1 (5 bases). The germline V and J ends were trimmed by 5 bases and 0 bases, with 13 bases remaining between them. CDR1 is ENHRY, CDR2 SYGVKD, per germline. The CDR3 consists of 15 residues. The CDR3, as DNA: TGTGCCATCAGTCGACAGTACATTATGAACACTGAAGCTTTCTTT. It codes for CAISRQYIMNTEAFF.

The chain links TRBV2 to TRBJ2-4; 15 nucleotides match TRBD2. V lost 5 bases, J lost 5 bases, and 10 bases stayed unmatched. Germline CDR1 SNHLY, CDR2 FYNNEI. The CDR3 is made up of 18 amino acids. The DNA for the CDR3 is TGTGCCAGCAGTCCGGGAATGGGACTAGCGGGAGGCGAAAACATTCAGTACTTC. This encodes CASSPGMGLAGGENIQYF.

As DNA, the CDR3 is TGCGCCAGCAAGTGGACAGGGGATAATGAAAAACTGTTTTTT. Translating gives CASKWTGDNEKLFF. This rearrangement joins TRBV4-1 to TRBJ1-4; 9 nucleotides align to TRBD1. The length of the CDR3 is 14 residues. V was pared by 7 bases and J by 4 bases, with 4 bases of the junction left unmatched. The germline CDR1 and CDR2 sequences are MGHRA and YSYEKL.

The chain joins TRBV6-1 to TRBJ2-1; weak D call: TRBD2 (5 bases). This CDR3 is built from 14 residues. CDR1 MNHNS and CDR2 SASEGT come from the germline V gene. Deletions cut 5 bases from V and 8 bases from J, with 16 bases between. CDR3 sequence (DNA): TGTGCCAGCAGTTATCTTCCTCGGGGTTATGAGCAGTTCTTC. This gives the protein CASSYLPRGYEQFF.

The rearrangement links TRBV11-2 to TRBJ2-5, with D hard to call. The V gene lost 1 base and the J gene lost 3 bases, with 12 bases spanning the gap. Looked up from germline, CDR1 is SGHAT and CDR2 is FQNNGV. The CDR3 is made up of 15 amino acids. In nucleotides, the CDR3 is TGTGCCAGCAGCTTAGGAGGTTCGCAGGAAGAGACCCAGTACTTC. Translated, it gives CASSLGGSQEETQYF.

This chain connects TRBV12-5 to TRBJ2-4; 9 nucleotides match TRBD2. V was clipped by 10 bases and J by 6 bases; unmatched bases: 10. Per the germline V gene, CDR1 is LGHNT and CDR2 is FRNRAP. This CDR3 has 14 amino acids. The CDR3 reads CATSPGLAPNIQYF. The CDR3 nucleotides read TGTGCTACGTCCCCGGGACTAGCCCCAAACATTCAGTACTTC.

This chain uses TRBV5-5 with TRBJ1-2; D is possibly TRBD1 (6 bases). The CDR3 has 15 residues. Germline V gives CDR1 SGHKS, CDR2 YYEKEE (reference sequence). The V end lost 4 bases, the J end lost 6 bases, and 19 bases lay between the germline ends. CDR3 coding DNA: TGTGCCAGCAGCCCCGGAGGGGGAGCTGTGGATGGCTACACCTTC. This encodes CASSPGGGAVDGYTF.